Following are 31 T cell receptor beta chains from one sample sequenced in a study of T cells in Graves' hyperthyroidism and ophthalmopathy (dated by TCRdb to the late 2010s). To prepare the library, multiplex PCR was applied. TCRdb lists the instrument as Illumina HiSeq 2000. The TCR beta CDR3 regions were amplified from the RNA transcripts. For the first round of RT-PCR on the TCR CDR3, the HTBI primer set was used together with the Qiagen OneStep RT-PCR kit. TCRdb itself trimmed the public reads at Q25 with fastp, ran MiXCR and retained productive beta chains. Rows are unified per CDR3 protein, each entry keeping the most common DNA and genes. Within this sample are fewer than 900,000 distinct CDR3 sequences, with about 15% of them counted one time only. 8.4% of the sample goes to the ten largest clones. Input material: blood. The receptors were gathered from a man between 18 and 29 years old with Graves' hyperthyroidism.

This rearrangement joins TRBV15 to TRBJ2-2; 9 nucleotides agree with TRBD1. V trimming: 1 base; J trimming: 0 bases; junction bases outside the gene matches: 0. This CDR3 is built from 16 residues. Germline lookup yields CDR1 LNHNV and CDR2 YYDKDF (reference sequence). CDR3 nucleotide sequence: TGTGCCACCAGCAGAGGGGACAGGGCGAACACCGGGGAGCTGTTTTTT. It codes for CATSRGDRANTGELFF. Combining the CDR3 with reference TRBV15 and TRBJ2-2 gives the whole variable domain DAMVIQNPRYQVTQFGKPVTLSCSQTLNHNVMYWYQQKSSQAPKLLFHYYDKDFNNEADTPDNFQSRRPNTSFCFLDIRSPGLGDTAMYLCATSRGDRANTGELFFGEGSRLTVL.

The rearrangement links TRBV2 to TRBJ2-1; D is perhaps TRBD2 (5 bases). Germline V CDR1 and CDR2: SNHLY, FYNNEI. V was pared by 4 bases and J by 12 bases, with 25 bases between. The CDR3 extends over 16 amino acids. CDR3 region: CASSARGILRFRGQFF. Written as DNA, the CDR3 is TGTGCCAGCAGTGCCCGGGGTATCCTTCGGTTTCGTGGGCAGTTCTTC.

The chain couples TRBV28 to TRBJ1-2; D is undetermined. The CDR3 contains 14 residues. CDR1 is MDHEN, CDR2 SYDVKM, per germline. The V end was cut by 1 base, the J end by 2 bases, with 8 bases between. This chain's CDR3 is CASSLSIGNYGYTF. As DNA, the CDR3 is TGTGCCAGCAGTTTATCTATAGGGAACTATGGCTACACCTTC.

This sequence joins TRBV3-1 and TRBJ2-2, with D possibly called TRBD1 or TRBD2 (5 bases each). This CDR3 has 14 amino acids. The germline V gene has CDR1 LGHDT and CDR2 YNNKEL (reference sequence). V lost 5 bases and J lost 4, with 11 bases in between. The CDR3 DNA sequence: TGTGCCAGCAGCTACGGGACCTTCACCGGGGAGCTGTTTTTT. It yields the protein CASSYGTFTGELFF.

Only a few counts were recorded for this clonotype. The chain couples TRBV4-2 to TRBJ2-1, with 7 nucleotides matching TRBD2. V lost 1 base and J lost 4; bases outside the gene matches: 10. The length of the CDR3 is 17 residues. Looked up from germline, CDR1 is LGHNA and CDR2 is YNFKEQ. CDR3 sequence reads: CASSQGGGLALYNEQFF. In DNA form, the CDR3 reads TGTGCCAGCAGCCAAGGGGGAGGGCTAGCACTGTACAATGAGCAGTTCTTC.

The chain uses TRBV29-1 and TRBJ2-3; no clear D gene. The length of the CDR3 is 17 residues. Germline values: CDR1 SQVTM, CDR2 ANQGSEA. V was clipped by 4 bases and J by 3 bases, with 23 bases between them. As DNA, the CDR3 is TGCAGCGTTGGGCTGGAGTTCTTCTCGTGGGGTACAGATACGCAGTATTTT. Translated, it gives CSVGLEFFSWGTDTQYF.

The sample holds many counts of this clonotype. The rearrangement joins TRBV12-3 or TRBV12-4 to TRBJ2-5; maybe TRBD1 (6 bases). V lost 5 bases, J lost 3 bases, and 7 bases lay in between. The CDR3 loop spans 12 amino acids. This chain's CDR3 is CASSTGKETQYF. DNA for the CDR3: TGTGCCAGCAGTACAGGGAAAGAGACCCAGTACTTC.

Here the CDR3 DNA reads TGTGCCAGCAGCGGGACTAGCGGGCTAAACAATGAGCAGTTCTTC. Its protein product is CASSGTSGLNNEQFF. The genes are TRBV9 and TRBJ2-1; 11 bases are a match to TRBD2. The junction had 4 bases not matched to a gene; V was cut back by 3 bases and J by 5 bases. CDR3 length equals 15 residues. Germline CDR1 SGDLS, CDR2 YYNGEE.

The V call is TRBV6-2 or TRBV6-3, the J call TRBJ2-7; the D call may be TRBD1 or TRBD2 (5 bases each). Trimming shortened V by 4 bases and J by 6 bases, and 22 bases separated the two germline ends. CDR3 size: 16 residues. Germline CDR1 is MNHEY and CDR2 is SVGEGT. The CDR3 region has the DNA TGTGCCAGCAGTTCGATAACCCGGGGACCCCTATTCGAGCAGTACTTC. This translates into CASSSITRGPLFEQYF.

This clonotype was detected only a few times. The chain employs TRBV12-3 or TRBV12-4 and TRBJ1-1; TRBD1 agrees at 7 bases. V lost 4 bases to trimming and J lost 10 bases; unmatched junction nucleotides: 6. The CDR3 length is 12 residues. The CDR3 sequence: CASSWRQGLAFF. CDR3 sequence (DNA): TGTGCCAGCAGTTGGCGACAGGGTCTAGCTTTCTTT.

This clonotype was observed many times. The V and J genes are TRBV7-2 and TRBJ2-2, with 7 bases identical to TRBD2. The V and J ends lost 1 base and 2 bases, in that order; junction bases with no gene match: 1. Looked up from germline, CDR1 is SGHTA and CDR2 is FQGNSA. CDR3 length: 15 residues. The CDR3 DNA follows: TGTGCCAGCAGCTTAGGACTAGCAAACACCGGGGAGCTGTTTTTT. Translating it yields CASSLGLANTGELFF.

This clonotype was counted many times. The V gene is TRBV15, the J gene TRBJ2-1, with TRBD2 as a possible D gene (6 bases). From germline, CDR1 is LNHNV and CDR2 YYDKDF (reference sequence). V was trimmed by 5 bases and J by 9 bases, leaving 23 bases between them. The CDR3 length is 16 residues. CDR3 protein: CATSPLPARRDGEQFF. The CDR3 DNA reads as TGTGCCACCAGCCCCCTACCCGCCCGGCGGGATGGTGAGCAGTTCTTC.

Regarding this clonotype: Lacking the conserved final phenylalanine or tryptophan, this CDR3 likely reflects a read error. This rearrangement joins TRBV3-1 to TRBJ2-2, with D possibly being TRBD2 (5 bases). Germline V CDR1 and CDR2: LGHDT, YNNKEL (reference sequence). V lost 0 bases to trimming and J lost 6 bases, with 17 bases between them. This CDR3 contains 17 residues. The CDR3 loop reads CASSQDLAGMGSGELFL. DNA for the CDR3: TGTGCCAGCAGCCAAGATCTCGCGGGTATGGGATCCGGGGAGCTGTTTCTT.

Ten or more counts support this clonotype. V and J are TRBV20-1 and TRBJ2-5; 9 bases agree with TRBD1. CDR1 is DFQATT and CDR2 is SNEGSKA in the germline V gene (reference sequence). The CDR3 consists of 16 residues. J gave up 5 bases and V 3 bases, and 13 bases lay outside the gene matches. This CDR3 is CSASPRKGQGMETQYF. For the CDR3, the DNA is TGCAGTGCTAGCCCAAGAAAAGGACAGGGGATGGAGACCCAGTACTTC.

V and J are TRBV19 and TRBJ1-2; no definite D call. Germline V gene sequence: CDR1 LNHDA, CDR2 SQIVND (reference sequence). Trimming removed 8 bases at V and 7 bases at J, with 20 bases between. The CDR3 runs 14 residues. The CDR3 sequence: CASRGNRFEPGYTF. Written as DNA, the CDR3 is TGTGCCAGTCGGGGTAATCGGTTTGAGCCTGGCTACACCTTC.

This clonotype occurred many times. The rearrangement joins TRBV28 to TRBJ1-1; D is uncertain. Germline-derived CDR1 and CDR2 are MDHEN and SYDVKM. Trimming removed 7 bases at V and 1 base at J, with 10 bases between. This CDR3 spans 13 amino acids. CDR3 sequence: CASTPPPNTEAFF. In DNA, the CDR3 is TGTGCCAGCACCCCCCCGCCGAACACTGAAGCTTTCTTT. Looking up the rest from reference TRBV28 and TRBJ1-1 gives the full variable domain: DVKVTQSSRYLVKRTGEKVFLECVQDMDHENMFWYRQDPGLGLRLIYFSYDVKMKEKGDIPEGYSVSREKKERFSLILESASTNQTSMYLCASTPPPNTEAFFGQGTRLTVV.

This clonotype was recorded at least ten times. The chain recombines TRBV5-1 with TRBJ1-2, with 9 bases lining up with TRBD1. Losses at the gene ends were 0 bases for V and 7 bases for J; bases not matched to a gene: 10. From germline, CDR1 is SGHRS and CDR2 YFSETQ. The length of the CDR3 is 16 residues. CDR3 sequence (DNA): TGCGCCAGCAGCTTGGGAACCGGGACAGGGCTTTCTGGCTACACCTTC. Its protein is CASSLGTGTGLSGYTF.

This clonotype has more than one count but fewer than ten. V gene TRBV2 combines with J gene TRBJ2-3; TRBD2 matches at 7 bases. This CDR3 spans 17 amino acids. The junction had 12 bases not matched to a gene; V was cut back by 6 bases and J by 0 bases. Germline CDR1 and CDR2: SNHLY and FYNNEI. The CDR3 sequence: CASRSIAGFTSTDTQYF. The CDR3 nucleotides read TGTGCCAGCAGGTCCATAGCGGGCTTTACTAGCACAGATACGCAGTATTTT.

The V call is TRBV27, the J call TRBJ2-5, with 11 positions matching TRBD1. The V segment lost 5 bases and the J segment 5 bases; nucleotides outside the gene matches: 7. Germline V gives CDR1 MNHEY, CDR2 SMNVEV (reference sequence). The CDR3 sequence is 15 residues long. The CDR3 coding sequence is TGTGCCAGCAGTGGCGGGACAGGGGGTTGGGAGACCCAGTACTTC. Amino acid sequence: CASSGGTGGWETQYF.

This clonotype came up a few times. The CDR3 protein is CSAYSGGGRRYSNQPQHF. The CDR3 nucleotides are TGCAGTGCCTACTCCGGGGGGGGGAGACGGTATAGCAATCAGCCCCAGCATTTT. V is TRBV20-1 and J is TRBJ1-5; weak D call: TRBD1 (5 bases). Germline CDR1 is DFQATT and CDR2 is SNEGSKA (reference sequence). V was shortened by 6 bases and J by 0 bases, with 24 bases between the two germline ends. This CDR3 has 18 amino acids.

A remark on this clonotype: A single base separates this from a much larger clone, so it may be a read error. The conserved phenylalanine or tryptophan is not found at the CDR3 terminus, so this likely reflects a read error. The chain recombines TRBV20-1 with TRBJ2-5, with D perhaps TRBD2 (6 bases). V was pared by 4 bases and J by 5 bases, with 14 bases between. The germline V gene has CDR1 DFQATT and CDR2 SNEGSKA (reference sequence). The CDR3 covers 13 residues. The DNA for the CDR3 is TGCAGTGCTACACGGGAGATCGGGGAGACCCAGTACCTC. Its protein is CSATREIGETQYL.

This clonotype came up a few times. The V call is TRBV20-1, the J call TRBJ1-5; D gene ambiguous. CDR1 is DFQATT and CDR2 is SNEGSKA in the germline V gene (reference sequence). Trimming removed 0 bases from V and 2 bases from J, with 11 bases in between. The CDR3 extends over 15 amino acids. The CDR3, as DNA: TGCAGTGCTAGAGACCCAAACGGGGGCAATCAGCCCCAGCATTTT. Amino acid sequence: CSARDPNGGNQPQHF.

V is TRBV5-5 and J is TRBJ1-1; no firm D call. The germline V gene encodes CDR1 SGHKS and CDR2 YYEKEE (reference sequence). Trimming took off 4 bases at V and 6 bases at J, with 16 bases between the two ends. The CDR3 is 14 amino acids. The CDR3 protein is CASSVVTLAAEAFF. CDR3 coding DNA: TGTGCCAGCAGCGTCGTCACCCTAGCCGCTGAAGCTTTCTTT.

This clonotype was picked up a small number of times. This rearrangement joins TRBV24-1 to TRBJ2-2, with a possible D match to TRBD2 (6 bases). CDR1 KGHDR and CDR2 SFDVKD come from the germline V gene. This CDR3 is built from 15 residues. The germline V and J ends were trimmed by 4 bases and 6 bases, with 14 bases remaining between them. The CDR3 nucleotides are TGTGCCACCAGTGACCTGGGGGGTAAGGCCGGGGAGCTGTTTTTT. Protein product: CATSDLGGKAGELFF.

The rearrangement uses TRBV12-3 or TRBV12-4 and TRBJ2-1, with TRBD2 matching 10 bases. The CDR3 is 16 amino acids. With 3 bases clipped from V and 2 bases from J, the junction kept 4 bases outside the gene matches. The CDR3 protein is CASSFALAGAYNEQFF. The CDR3 nucleotides read TGTGCCAGCAGTTTTGCCCTAGCGGGAGCCTACAATGAGCAGTTCTTC.

This clonotype has at least ten counts. This chain links TRBV28 with TRBJ2-1, with D tentatively TRBD2 (6 bases). Trimming pared 9 bases from V and 4 bases from J, leaving 13 bases between. The CDR3 spans 13 residues. CDR1 MDHEN and CDR2 SYDVKM come from the germline V gene. CDR3 nucleotides: TGTGCCAGTGGTGGAGGGCCGTACAATGAGCAGTTCTTC. Its translation is CASGGGPYNEQFF.

In its sample, this clonotype was seen many times. One junction end does not reproduce the germline sequence, and a read error may be involved. The chain has TRBV6-2 or TRBV6-3 and TRBJ2-7; D remains ambiguous. There are 14 residues in the CDR3. Germline CDR1 reads MNHEY; CDR2 reads SVGEGT. CDR3 in amino acids: CASSSTDASSEQYF. The CDR3 coding sequence is TGTGCCAGCAGTTCCACCGACGCCTCCTCCGAGCAGTACTTC.

This clonotype was found a few times. The rearrangement joins TRBV6-2 or TRBV6-3 to TRBJ2-1; no clear D. The CDR3 runs 16 residues. Trimming removed 1 base at V and 8 bases at J, with 18 bases between. Looked up from germline, CDR1 is MNHEY and CDR2 is SVGEGT. The CDR3 region has the DNA TGTGCCAGCAGTTACTTGGGCTCCAAAAAATTCGATGAGCAGTTCTTC. Residues: CASSYLGSKKFDEQFF.

The rearrangement uses TRBV20-1 and TRBJ1-5; no clear D gene. V was clipped by 5 bases and J by 15 bases, with 20 bases between them. Per germline, CDR1 DFQATT and CDR2 SNEGSKA (reference sequence). The CDR3 is made up of 12 amino acids. As DNA, the CDR3 is TGCAGTGCTCGACGAGGCTCAGGTCGGGGGCATTTT. Translating gives CSARRGSGRGHF.

This clonotype was recorded at least ten times. The chain is built from TRBV12-3 or TRBV12-4 and TRBJ1-6; no clear D gene. The V and J ends lost 3 bases and 10 bases respectively, with 13 bases between them. CDR3 length: 14 residues. The CDR3 DNA follows: TGTGCCAGCAGTTTTCGAGGGCGCGAATCACCCCTCCACTTT. Its translation: CASSFRGRESPLHF.

The V and J genes are TRBV19 and TRBJ1-5; no reliable D call. The CDR3 runs to 14 residues. From germline, CDR1 is LNHDA and CDR2 SQIVND (reference sequence). The ends were cut back, 4 bases at V and 7 bases at J, with 14 bases in the middle. CDR3: CASSTERIGQPQHF. CDR3 in DNA: TGTGCCAGTAGTACCGAGCGGATTGGCCAGCCCCAGCATTTT.